These 26 T cell receptor beta chains were sequenced from one sample in a study of blood T cell repertoires in COVID-19. Here immunoSEQ multiplex PCR was the method, and the copy in TCRdb shows in-frame clones only, minus some. The repertoire consists of around 130,000 clones, with more than 90% occurring once and the leading ten covering approximately 5%. Sequenced input: peripheral blood. These receptors all come from a man in his sixties with COVID-19, enrolled during active disease.

This chain links TRBV27 with TRBJ2-1, with D unclear. V gave up 3 bases and J gave up 12 bases, with 27 bases separating them. The CDR3 length is 17 residues. Germline-derived CDR1 and CDR2 are MNHEY and SMNVEV (reference sequence). The CDR3 DNA reads TGTGCCAGCAGTTTGACCCCTAGTCATAGCTGGAATAGACCGCAGTTCTTC. This codes for CASSLTPSHSWNRPQFF.

The V call is TRBV3-1 (or the pseudogene TRBV3-2), the J call TRBJ2-1; 9 bases line up with TRBD2. Germline V gene data show CDR1 as LGHDT and CDR2 as YNNKEL (reference sequence). Germline trimming cut 0 bases from V and 5 bases from J; bases unmatched to any gene: 5. This CDR3 comprises 16 residues. DNA of the CDR3: TGTGCCAGCAGCCAAGATTTGCGGGAGGGCGACAATGAGCAGTTCTTC. Its protein product is CASSQDLREGDNEQFF.

This clone was counted a single time. The chain links TRBV3-1 (or the pseudogene TRBV3-2) to TRBJ2-2, with TRBD2 matching 7 bases. CDR1 LGHDT and CDR2 YNNKEL come from the germline V gene (reference sequence). The V gene end was trimmed by 3 bases and the J gene end by 1 base; junction bases not matched to a gene: 2. The CDR3 is made up of 15 amino acids. DNA for the CDR3: TGTGCCAGCAGCCAGGGGGAGGGGAACACCGGGGAGCTGTTTTTT. As protein: CASSQGEGNTGELFF.

J is TRBJ2-7 and V is TRBV28; D may be TRBD2 (6 bases). This CDR3 comprises 15 residues. Germline V gene lookup returns CDR1 MDHEN and CDR2 SYDVKM. V was clipped by 6 bases and J by 6 bases, with 21 bases between them. The CDR3, as DNA: TGTGCCAGCAGGGGCGGGGCGGAAAGTCCGCTCGAGCAGTACTTC. It is translated as CASRGGAESPLEQYF.

This clone is a singleton in its sample. The chain links TRBV5-1 to TRBJ1-1; TRBD1 agrees at 11 bases. J was trimmed by 5 bases and V by 3 bases; bases with no gene match: 9. Germline CDR1 reads SGHRS; CDR2 reads YFSETQ. This CDR3 has 16 residues. The CDR3 bases are TGCGCCAGCAGCTGGACAGGGGGCGATAGTAGGACTGAAGCTTTCTTT. This translates into CASSWTGGDSRTEAFF.

The V call is TRBV19, the J call TRBJ2-7; the D gene is possibly TRBD1 (6 bases). The V gene's germline CDR1 is LNHDA and CDR2 SQIVND (reference sequence). Trimming left V 4 bases short and J 2 bases short, with 9 bases between. The CDR3 has 13 amino acids. CDR3 sequence: CASSRGHTYEQYF. Written as DNA, the CDR3 is TGTGCCAGTAGTAGGGGACATACCTACGAGCAGTACTTC.

This clone has just one count. The V gene is TRBV9, the J gene TRBJ2-2; D is possibly TRBD2 (6 bases). CDR3 length: 16 amino acids. The germline V gene has CDR1 SGDLS and CDR2 YYNGEE. V lost 6 bases to trimming and J lost 1 base, with 16 bases between them. In DNA form, the CDR3 reads TGTGCCAGCACCTCTAGTGGAGGGTGGAACACCGGGGAGCTGTTTTTT. Amino acid sequence: CASTSSGGWNTGELFF.

This chain connects TRBV5-1 to TRBJ2-1; D call uncertain. Looked up from germline, CDR1 is SGHRS and CDR2 is YFSETQ. Between the trimmed V and J ends, which lost 0 bases and 0 bases, there was a span of 7 bases. This CDR3 has 15 residues. The CDR3 sequence: CASSLAQLSYNEQFF. The CDR3 DNA is TGCGCCAGCAGCTTGGCCCAACTCTCCTACAATGAGCAGTTCTTC.

The chain carries TRBV9 and TRBJ1-1, with a tentative D call TRBD1 (5 bases). Germline V gene sequence: CDR1 SGDLS, CDR2 YYNGEE. The CDR3 extends over 13 amino acids. V lost 0 bases and J lost 4, with 7 bases in between. CDR3 in DNA: TGTGCCAGCAGCGTAGAAGGGGTCACTGAAGCTTTCTTT. Amino acids: CASSVEGVTEAFF.

The chain couples TRBV6-5 to TRBJ2-3; D gene unclear. V shed 5 bases and J shed 1 base, with 7 bases lying between them. Germline lookup yields CDR1 MNHEY and CDR2 SVGAGI. CDR3 length equals 13 residues. This chain's CDR3 is CASSPLGTDTQYF. The CDR3 DNA sequence: TGTGCCAGCAGTCCTCTAGGCACAGATACGCAGTATTTT.

The rearrangement links TRBV7-8 to TRBJ2-7; 11 bases fit TRBD2. The CDR3 consists of 17 residues. In germline, CDR1 is SGHVS, CDR2 FQNEAQ. The trim removed 4 bases at V and 2 bases at J, leaving 10 bases unmatched. The CDR3 region has the DNA TGTGCCAGCAGCTCATCCTCGACTAGCGGGAAGACCTACGAGCAGTACTTC. Protein sequence: CASSSSSTSGKTYEQYF.

This rearrangement joins TRBV2 to TRBJ2-7; maybe TRBD1 (6 bases). Germline V gene data show CDR1 as SNHLY and CDR2 as FYNNEI. The V end was cut by 6 bases, the J end by 4 bases, with 10 bases between. The CDR3 totals 12 residues. CDR3 amino acids: CASSPDRYEQYF. In DNA form, the CDR3 reads TGTGCCAGCAGCCCCGACAGGTACGAGCAGTACTTC.

The genes are TRBV2 and TRBJ2-1; no definite D call. The CDR3 is 16 amino acids. Germline CDR1 and CDR2: SNHLY and FYNNEI. The ends were cut back, 1 base at V and 0 bases at J, with 10 bases in the middle. The CDR3 here is CASSEEGGSSYNEQFF. The CDR3, as DNA: TGTGCCAGCAGTGAAGAAGGCGGTAGCTCCTACAATGAGCAGTTCTTC.

The V gene is TRBV19, the J gene TRBJ1-5; perhaps TRBD1 as D (6 bases). CDR1 and CDR2 from the germline V gene are LNHDA and SQIVND (reference sequence). The length of the CDR3 is 15 residues. The ends were cut back, 6 bases at V and 0 bases at J, with 12 bases in the middle. CDR3: CASRHRDTSNQPQHF. The CDR3 DNA follows: TGTGCCAGTAGACACCGGGACACTAGCAATCAGCCCCAGCATTTT. Variable domain in full (rest from reference TRBV19 and TRBJ1-5): DGGITQSPKYLFRKEGQNVTLSCEQNLNHDAMYWYRQDPGQGLRLIYYSQIVNDFQKGDIAEGYSVSREKKESFPLTVTSAQKNPTAFYLCASRHRDTSNQPQHFGDGTRLSIL.

This clone was counted only a few times. V gene TRBV7-9 combines with J gene TRBJ1-1, with 9 positions matching TRBD1. J lost 5 bases, V lost 5 bases, and 9 bases had no gene match. The CDR3 consists of 15 residues. Germline CDR1 reads SEHNR; CDR2 reads FQNEAQ (reference sequence). The CDR3 protein is CASSTQGAGGTEAFF. The CDR3, as DNA: TGTGCCAGCAGCACACAGGGGGCTGGTGGTACTGAAGCTTTCTTT.

The chain uses TRBV3-1 (or the pseudogene TRBV3-2) and TRBJ2-7, with TRBD1 matching 8 bases. The CDR3 runs to 14 residues. The germline CDR1 and CDR2 sequences are LGHDT and YNNKEL (reference sequence). Trimming at V came to 4 bases and at J to 7 bases, leaving 9 bases not matched to a gene. Here the CDR3 reads CASSLTRTGREQYF. CDR3 DNA sequence: TGTGCCAGCAGCCTTACACGGACAGGGCGGGAGCAGTACTTC.

This clone has a single count. The rearrangement links TRBV7-2 to TRBJ1-1; weak D call: TRBD1 (6 bases). The CDR3 spans 14 residues. The germline gives CDR1 SGHTA, CDR2 FQGNSA. The germline V and J ends were trimmed by 1 base and 5 bases, with 11 bases remaining between them. The CDR3 loop reads CASSLVRGTTEAFF. The CDR3 coding sequence is TGTGCCAGCAGCTTAGTCAGGGGAACGACTGAAGCTTTCTTT.

J is TRBJ1-1 and V is TRBV19; no clear D. The CDR3 has 14 residues. Germline CDR1 reads LNHDA; CDR2 reads SQIVND (reference sequence). The ends were cut back, 8 bases at V and 1 base at J, with 14 bases in the middle. The chain's CDR3 is CASAPSTENTEAFF. The CDR3 coding sequence is TGTGCCAGTGCACCTTCTACTGAGAACACTGAAGCTTTCTTT.

This clone appeared once. This chain joins TRBV5-4 and TRBJ1-1; no firm D call. In germline, CDR1 is SGHNT, CDR2 YYREEE (reference sequence). The CDR3 contains 12 residues. The V end was cut by 5 bases, the J end by 4 bases, with 9 bases between. In DNA, the CDR3 is TGTGCCAGCAGAACTCCGGGCACTGAAGCTTTCTTT. Its translation is CASRTPGTEAFF.

The J gene is TRBJ1-2, the V gene TRBV4-2, with a possible D match to TRBD1 (5 bases). Germline V gene sequence: CDR1 LGHNA, CDR2 YNFKEQ. The length of the CDR3 is 14 residues. Between the trimmed V and J ends, which lost 0 bases and 7 bases, there was a span of 12 bases. The CDR3 region is CASSQDKAGLGYTF. In DNA, the CDR3 is TGTGCCAGCAGCCAAGATAAGGCAGGGCTTGGCTACACCTTC.

The chain joins TRBV28 to TRBJ2-7, with 7 bases lining up with TRBD2. Germline trimming cut 8 bases from V and 3 bases from J; bases unmatched to any gene: 4. Germline-derived CDR1 and CDR2 are MDHEN and SYDVKM. The CDR3 contains 12 residues. The CDR3 DNA sequence: TGTGCCAGCTTCGGGGGGAGCTACGAGCAGTACTTC. Amino acid sequence: CASFGGSYEQYF.

The chain links TRBV27 to TRBJ2-1, with TRBD2 as a possible D gene (6 bases). This CDR3 is built from 16 residues. Germline V lookup: CDR1 MNHEY, CDR2 SMNVEV (reference sequence). The germline V and J ends were trimmed by 7 bases and 3 bases, with 19 bases remaining between them. CDR3 coding DNA: TGTGCCAGCAAGCTTGGGGGGTCGAGAAGCTACAATGAGCAGTTCTTC. Protein product: CASKLGGSRSYNEQFF.

The V call is TRBV7-2, the J call TRBJ1-2; weak D call: TRBD1 (6 bases). Trimming took 1 base from V and 5 from J, leaving 17 bases between them. This CDR3 is 16 amino acids long. CDR1 is SGHTA, CDR2 FQGNSA, per germline. CDR3: CASSLEIGGQRYGYTF. The CDR3 region has the DNA TGTGCCAGCAGCTTAGAAATCGGGGGGCAGAGGTATGGCTACACCTTC.

This chain uses TRBV2 with TRBJ2-1; D is perhaps TRBD1 (5 bases). The V end lost 2 bases, the J end lost 10 bases, and 9 bases lay between the germline ends. Germline V gives CDR1 SNHLY, CDR2 FYNNEI. This CDR3 comprises 12 residues. The DNA for the CDR3 is TGTGCCAGCAGTGAAACATACAGGGAGCAGTTCTTC. Its translation is CASSETYREQFF.

The CDR3 nucleotides are TGTGCCATCAGTGAGCCGAGGGAGACCCAGTACTTC. The encoded protein is CAISEPRETQYF. The V and J genes are TRBV10-3 and TRBJ2-5; D uncertain. The germline V gene encodes CDR1 ENHRY and CDR2 SYGVKD. The CDR3 has 12 amino acids. Trimming cost V 2 bases and J 5 bases, with 6 bases left between them.

The V and J genes are TRBV18 and TRBJ2-7; D is uncertain. Germline loops: CDR1 KGHSH, CDR2 LQKENI. This CDR3 is 13 amino acids long. Trimming took off 3 bases at V and 6 bases at J, with 12 bases between the two ends. This CDR3 reads CASSPTGTTEQYF. CDR3 DNA: TGTGCCAGCTCACCCACGGGTACAACCGAGCAGTACTTC.